The present TCR beta chain was sequenced within a study of immune cell composition in non-small cell lung cancer (TCRdb year 2017). For the study in its entirety: Histologic subtype, mostly lung adenocarcinoma or squamous cell carcinoma, was determined with H&E together with p63, CK5, Napsin A and TTF-1 immunohistochemistry. Adaptive Biotechnologies TCR-beta sequencing was carried out on approximately 37 paired NSCLC tumour and non-adjacent lung specimens, as well as on around 24 tumour-only specimens. Several tumour specimens with TCR-beta data were of rare histological subtypes and were excluded from the subtype comparisons. For supplementary cohort #1, made up of 10 to 11 lung adenocarcinoma cases, paired tumour/lung TCR-beta sequencing was done and TIL populations were generated so that tumour reactivity could be assessed. Here is what the overall study found, with its caveats: Tumour-associated clones >0.5% occurred in nearly half of NSCLC cases: around 32% of adenocarcinomas versus about 80% of squamous carcinomas. Significantly higher Top 10 clone scores and productive clonality were observed in lung squamous cell carcinoma than in lung adenocarcinoma tumours. Smoking pack-years did not significantly correlate with tumour TCR-beta clonality. Only approximately 10 cases were included in the reactivity cohort, and sequence sharing between tumour-reactive clones and the dominant in vivo tumour-associated clones was not shown. Across roughly 10 adenocarcinoma cases, TIL tumour reactivity correlated strongly with maximal tumour-associated clone frequency but not with overall clonality.

Spanning cysteine to phenylalanine, the CDR3 consists of 15 amino acids. The DNA shown is the 45-base CDR3, in frame from base 1. For this chain, trimming is 0 bases at the V end and 4 bases at the J end, and the number of junction bases without a gene match is 3. CDR1 and CDR2 were assigned from the germline V gene as MGHDK and SYGVNS. A note on this clone: Its antigen target is currently unknown. Base qualities were left out, and no much larger clone turns up one base away.

A two-step multiplex PCR amplified TCR-beta CDR3 regions from genomic DNA, and the second step of the PCR added Illumina-compatible adaptors. As a commercial immunoSEQ service, TCR-beta immunosequencing was carried out on an Illumina platform. Per the source publication's procedure: Repertoires were summarised by productive clonality and by Top 10 Clones, defined as the percentage of T-cell templates derived from the ten most frequent sequences. Productive clonality ranged from 0 to 1, with 1 indicating a monoclonal population. Sequences comprising at least 0.1% of tumour T-cell templates but absent from matched non-adjacent lung were defined as tumour-associated clones and were identified via log10 scatter plots. Student's t-tests were used for two-group comparisons, ANOVA for comparisons across stages, and linear regression for relationships, with analyses done in GraphPad Prism7 and R. The immuneACCESS repertoire file appears here via TCRdb, limited to in-frame rearrangements. These files lack a portion of the clones; in checked studies, under half of the deficit traces to unresolved V genes, and the cause of the others is not known. V and J calls plus clone size are reproduced from that table; the DNA served to infer D and trimming. In all, the sample holds fewer than 6,500 clones, and around 80% of those were seen once. The leading ten clones occupy around 21% of the sample.

Genomic DNA was extracted with the QIAamp DNA kit from frozen aliquots of unsorted single-cell suspensions. The tumour samples consisted of non-small cell lung cancer tissue that had been surgically resected. Tissues arrived within 2 hours after resection and were immediately processed into single-cell suspensions. Tissue was broken up mechanically, digested enzymatically with DNase I, collagenase I and hyaluronidase for approximately 31 minutes at 37 degrees C, and then filtered and RBC-lysed. The sequence derives from a human donor with non-small cell lung cancer. The sequenced sample consisted of lung tumor tissue. The sequence joins TRBV25-1 to TRBJ2-7, and 10 junctional nucleotides match TRBD1. The DNA sequence follows: TGTGCCAGCAGTGAATATGACAGGGGGCGGTACGAGCAGTACTTC. Its coded protein is CASSEYDRGRYEQYF.